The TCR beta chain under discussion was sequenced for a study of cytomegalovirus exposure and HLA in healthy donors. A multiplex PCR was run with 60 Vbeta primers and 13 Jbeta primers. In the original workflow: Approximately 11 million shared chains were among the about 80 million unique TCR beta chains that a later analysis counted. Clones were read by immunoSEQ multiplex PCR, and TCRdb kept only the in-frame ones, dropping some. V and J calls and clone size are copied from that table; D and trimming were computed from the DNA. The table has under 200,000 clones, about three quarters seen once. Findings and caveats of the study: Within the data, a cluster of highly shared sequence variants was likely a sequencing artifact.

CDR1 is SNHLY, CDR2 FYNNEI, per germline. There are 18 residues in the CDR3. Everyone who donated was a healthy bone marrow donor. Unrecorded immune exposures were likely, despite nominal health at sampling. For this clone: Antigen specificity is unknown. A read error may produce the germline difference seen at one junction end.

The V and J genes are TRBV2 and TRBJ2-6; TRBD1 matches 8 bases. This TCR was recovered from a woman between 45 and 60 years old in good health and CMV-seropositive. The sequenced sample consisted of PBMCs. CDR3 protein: CASSDVTGVSSGANGLTF. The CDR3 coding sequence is TGTGCCAGCAGTGATGTGACAGGGGTTTCCTCTGGGGCCAACGGCCTGACTTTC.